This T cell receptor (beta chain) emerged from a study of T-cell memory formation after mild COVID-19 (dated by TCRdb to about 2021). About the study as a whole: Most TCR sequence clusters were specific to one of the two donors. T-cell clones expanding and contracting after mild COVID-19 in a couple of donors were tracked by longitudinal TCRalpha and TCRbeta repertoire sequencing. The cohort comprised two young, previously healthy adult volunteers, one female and one male.

The germline V gene encodes CDR1 SGHDT and CDR2 YYEEEE. V is clipped by 2 bases and J by 8 bases, and the sequence between their germline boundaries is 10 bases long. CDR3 length: 12 amino acids, cysteine to phenylalanine. The CDR3 DNA has 36 bases and is translated from base 1. In this sample, this clonotype turned up many times. Its antigen is not yet known. Per-nucleotide qualities are absent, and no much larger clonotype sits a single base away. This sample was sequenced with an Illumina NovaSeq 6000. TCRalpha and TCRbeta cDNA libraries were built by 5'RACE with constant-segment primers, adding sample barcodes and unique molecular identifiers. RNA was extracted from every sample with Trizol reagent. Amplification of the libraries took two PCR steps, and the second step added a second sample barcode plus Illumina TruSeq adapters. Sequencing of libraries was performed on an Illumina NovaSeq with 2 x 150 bp paired-end reads. For the original study's pipeline: The reads were demultiplexed and collapsed into UMI-guided consensus sequences using migec v1.2.7. Using mixcr v2.1.11, UMI consensuses were aligned to TRA and TRB V and J templates and then assembled into clonotypes. A clonotype was counted as expanded or contracted only when both edgeR and NoisET called the clonotype significant, with the noise models trained on biological replicates. edgeR calls used a false discovery rate-adjusted p below 0.01 and a log2 fold-change threshold of 1. As an exploratory analysis of dynamics, PCA with hierarchical clustering was applied to max-normalized trajectories of the 1000 most abundant clonotypes. Separately sequenced CD4+ and CD8+ repertoires were used to assign a CD4 or CD8 phenotype to each responding clone. TCRdb reprocessed the public reads (quality trimming at Q25 with fastp, clone calling with MiXCR) and kept in-frame beta chains. For every CDR3 protein sequence, its rows merge into one entry that carries the most common genes and DNA. It is TCRdb's table, rather than the study itself, that gives the V and J calls and clone size. This sample comprises around 300,000 distinct CDR3 sequences, 14% of them detected only once. Over 20% of the sample is taken by the ten largest.

The paper as a whole reports these results and caveats: Contracting CD4+ clones were located mainly in the CM and EM memory subsets, whereas CD8+ clones were found to be enriched in EMRA. From day 15 to 85, contracting clones showed balanced CD4/CD8 phenotypes, whereas a second wave of clones that expanded from day 15 to 37 leaned towards CD4+. Only a couple of mild cases were covered by the study, and larger cohorts that include severe cases with pre-infection samples were considered necessary. The detection of some responding clones in pre-infection memory suggests that pre-existing cross-reactive memory T cells joined the SARS-CoV-2 response. SARS-CoV-2 specificity of the second-wave clones peaking on day 37 was not confirmed.

Ficoll-Paque density gradient centrifugation was used to isolate PBMCs. This sequence originates from a man between 18 and 29 years old who had mild COVID-19 (a few samples of this study predate the infection). The sample titles of this study are shuffled in the database, so cell type and time point are left out; the donor was told from shared clones. Sequencing used PBMCs or a T cell subset sorted from them (not recorded which). The sequence is built from TRBV5-6 and TRBJ1-1, with the D segment identity uncertain. Here the CDR3 is given as CASSFLGTEAFF. In nucleotide form, the sequence is TGTGCCAGCAGCTTTTTAGGCACCGAAGCTTTCTTT.